This T cell receptor (beta chain) was sequenced in a study of blood T cell repertoires in COVID-19. Study in general: The United States, Italy and Spain were the sources of the acute and convalescent COVID-19 samples.

In the study's own analysis: Reference gene primer amplification gave estimated nucleated cell counts. Assay used: immunoSEQ multiplex PCR; TCRdb lists only in-frame clones, some missing. V, J and clone size were drawn from that table, and D and trimming were deduced from the DNA. The sample has about 180,000 clones; approximately 86% are singletons. CDR1 and CDR2 (germline): MNHEY, SVGAGI. The CDR3 covers 15 residues. V was pared by 6 bases and J by 0 bases, with 13 bases between. This sequence joins TRBV6-5 and TRBJ2-3, with D maybe TRBD2 (5 bases). This TCR was sampled from an elderly woman with active or convalescent COVID-19. Material for sequencing was peripheral blood. CDR3 coding DNA: TGTGCCAGCAGGATGGGGTGGACTAGCACAGATACGCAGTATTTT. This gives the protein CASRMGWTSTDTQYF.